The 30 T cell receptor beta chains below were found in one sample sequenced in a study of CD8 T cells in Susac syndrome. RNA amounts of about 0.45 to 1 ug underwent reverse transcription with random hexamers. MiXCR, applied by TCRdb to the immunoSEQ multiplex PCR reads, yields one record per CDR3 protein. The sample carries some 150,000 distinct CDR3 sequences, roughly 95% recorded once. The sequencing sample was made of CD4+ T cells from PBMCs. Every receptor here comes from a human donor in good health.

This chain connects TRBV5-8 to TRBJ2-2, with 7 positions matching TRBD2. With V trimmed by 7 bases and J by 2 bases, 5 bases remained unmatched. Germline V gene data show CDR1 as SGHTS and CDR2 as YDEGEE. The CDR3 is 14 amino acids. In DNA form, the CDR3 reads TGTGCCAGCTTGGCTAGCGGTAACACCGGGGAGCTGTTTTTT. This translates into CASLASGNTGELFF. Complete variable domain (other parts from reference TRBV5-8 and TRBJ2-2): EAGVTQSPTHLIKTRGQQATLRCSPISGHTSVYWYQQALGLGLQFLLWYDEGEERNRGNFPPRFSGRQFPNYSSELNVNALELEDSALYLCASLASGNTGELFFGEGSRLTVL.

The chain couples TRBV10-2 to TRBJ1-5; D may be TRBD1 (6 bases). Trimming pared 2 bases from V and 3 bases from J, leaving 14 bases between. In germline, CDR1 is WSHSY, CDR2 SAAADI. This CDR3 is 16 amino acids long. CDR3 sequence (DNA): TGCGCCAGCAGTGAGAGGGGACACAATCCCAATCAGCCCCAGCATTTT. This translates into CASSERGHNPNQPQHF.

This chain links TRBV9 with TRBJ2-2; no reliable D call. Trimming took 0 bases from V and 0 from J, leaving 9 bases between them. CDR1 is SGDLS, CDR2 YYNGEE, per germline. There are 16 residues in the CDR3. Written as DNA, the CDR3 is TGTGCCAGCAGCGTAGAAGGCCCTCCGAACACCGGGGAGCTGTTTTTT. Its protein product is CASSVEGPPNTGELFF.

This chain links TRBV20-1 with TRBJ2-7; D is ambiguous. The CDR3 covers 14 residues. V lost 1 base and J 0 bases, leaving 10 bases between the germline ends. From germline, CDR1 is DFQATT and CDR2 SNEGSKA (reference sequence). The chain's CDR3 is CSARAVQNSYEQYF. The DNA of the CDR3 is TGCAGTGCTAGAGCGGTTCAGAACTCCTACGAGCAGTACTTC.

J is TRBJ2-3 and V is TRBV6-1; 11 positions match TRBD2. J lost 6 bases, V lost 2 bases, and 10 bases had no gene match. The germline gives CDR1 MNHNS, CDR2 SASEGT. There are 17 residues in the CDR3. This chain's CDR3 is CASSERLAGGPLDTQYF. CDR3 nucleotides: TGTGCCAGCAGTGAACGATTAGCGGGAGGGCCGTTGGATACGCAGTATTTT.

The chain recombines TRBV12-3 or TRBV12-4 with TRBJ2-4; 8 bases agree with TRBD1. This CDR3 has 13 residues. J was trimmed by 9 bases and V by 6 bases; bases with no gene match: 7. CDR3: CASRRTGITIQYF. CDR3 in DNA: TGTGCCAGCAGACGGACAGGGATAACCATTCAGTACTTC.

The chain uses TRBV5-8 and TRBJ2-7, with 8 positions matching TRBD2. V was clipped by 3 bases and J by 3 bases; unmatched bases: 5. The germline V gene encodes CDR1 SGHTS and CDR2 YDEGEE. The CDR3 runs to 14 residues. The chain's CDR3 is CASSWSGRGYEQYF. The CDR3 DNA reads TGTGCCAGCAGCTGGAGCGGGAGAGGCTACGAGCAGTACTTC.

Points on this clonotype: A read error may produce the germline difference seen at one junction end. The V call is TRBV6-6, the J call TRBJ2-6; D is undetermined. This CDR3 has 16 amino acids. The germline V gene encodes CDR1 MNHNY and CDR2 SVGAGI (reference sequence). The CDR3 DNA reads TGTGCCAGCAGTGACTCAGGTTCCTCTGGGGCCAACGTCCTGACTTTC. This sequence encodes CASSDSGSSGANVLTF.

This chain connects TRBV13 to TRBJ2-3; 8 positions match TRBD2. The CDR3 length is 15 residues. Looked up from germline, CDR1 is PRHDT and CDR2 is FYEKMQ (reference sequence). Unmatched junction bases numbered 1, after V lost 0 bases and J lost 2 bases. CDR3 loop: CASSLGGRDTDTQYF. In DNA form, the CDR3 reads TGTGCCAGCAGCTTAGGCGGGAGGGACACAGATACGCAGTATTTT.

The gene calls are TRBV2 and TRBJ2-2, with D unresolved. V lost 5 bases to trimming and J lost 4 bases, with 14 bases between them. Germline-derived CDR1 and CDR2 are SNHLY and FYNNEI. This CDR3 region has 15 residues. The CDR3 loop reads CASSQALGFTGELFF. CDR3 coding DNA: TGTGCCAGCAGTCAGGCCCTTGGATTCACCGGGGAGCTGTTTTTT.

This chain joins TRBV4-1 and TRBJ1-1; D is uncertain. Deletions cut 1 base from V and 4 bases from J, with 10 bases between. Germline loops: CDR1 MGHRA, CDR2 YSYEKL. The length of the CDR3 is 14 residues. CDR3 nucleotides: TGCGCCAGCAGCCAAGGGGCACAGAGCACTGAAGCTTTCTTT. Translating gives CASSQGAQSTEAFF.

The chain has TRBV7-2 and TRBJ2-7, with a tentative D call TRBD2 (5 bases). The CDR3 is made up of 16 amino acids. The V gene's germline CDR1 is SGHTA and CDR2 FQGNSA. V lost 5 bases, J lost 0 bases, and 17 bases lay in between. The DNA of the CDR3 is TGTGCCAGCAGCCCCCAAGCGGCAGAGAGCTCCTACGAGCAGTACTTC. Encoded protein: CASSPQAAESSYEQYF.

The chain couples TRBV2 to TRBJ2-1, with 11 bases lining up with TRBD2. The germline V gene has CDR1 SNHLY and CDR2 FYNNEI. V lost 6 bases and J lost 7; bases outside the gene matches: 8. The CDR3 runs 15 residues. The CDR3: CASRLRTSGPNEQFF. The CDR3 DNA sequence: TGTGCCAGCAGGCTTAGGACTAGCGGGCCTAATGAGCAGTTCTTC.

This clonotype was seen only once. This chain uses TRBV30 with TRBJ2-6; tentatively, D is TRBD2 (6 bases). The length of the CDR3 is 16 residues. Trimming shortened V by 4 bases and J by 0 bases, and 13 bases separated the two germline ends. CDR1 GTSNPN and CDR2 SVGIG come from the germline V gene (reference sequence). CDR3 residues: CAWNKAGSSGANVLTF. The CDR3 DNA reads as TGTGCCTGGAACAAGGCGGGATCCTCTGGGGCCAACGTCCTGACTTTC.

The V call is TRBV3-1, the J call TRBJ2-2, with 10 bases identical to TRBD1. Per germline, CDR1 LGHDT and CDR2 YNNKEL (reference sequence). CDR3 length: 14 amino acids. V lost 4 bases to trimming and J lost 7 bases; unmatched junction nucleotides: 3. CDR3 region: CASSPDRGDGELFF. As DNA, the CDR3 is TGTGCCAGCAGCCCGGACAGGGGGGACGGGGAGCTGTTTTTT.

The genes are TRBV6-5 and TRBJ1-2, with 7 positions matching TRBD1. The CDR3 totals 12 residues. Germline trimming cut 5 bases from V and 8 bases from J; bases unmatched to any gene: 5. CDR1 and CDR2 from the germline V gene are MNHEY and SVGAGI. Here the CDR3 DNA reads TGTGCCAGCAGTAGGGGGCTACGGGGCTACACCTTC. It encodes CASSRGLRGYTF.

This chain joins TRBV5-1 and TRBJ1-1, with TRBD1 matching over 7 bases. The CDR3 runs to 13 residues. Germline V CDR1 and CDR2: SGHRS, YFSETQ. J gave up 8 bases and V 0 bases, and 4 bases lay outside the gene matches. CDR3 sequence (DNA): TGCGCCAGCAGCTTGGGACAGGGCCTCGAAGCTTTCTTT. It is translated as CASSLGQGLEAFF.

The CDR3 loop reads CATRVTGELFF. The CDR3 region has the DNA TGTGCCACCCGAGTCACCGGGGAGCTGTTTTTT. V usage is TRBV28 and J usage is TRBJ2-2; D remains ambiguous. Trimming removed 10 bases at V and 4 bases at J, with 7 bases between. The CDR3 totals 11 residues. The germline CDR1 and CDR2 sequences are MDHEN and SYDVKM.

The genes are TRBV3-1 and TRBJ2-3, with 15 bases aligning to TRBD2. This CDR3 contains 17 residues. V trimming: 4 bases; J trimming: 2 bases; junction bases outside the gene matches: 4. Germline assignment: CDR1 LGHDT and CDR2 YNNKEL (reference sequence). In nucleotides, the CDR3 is TGTGCCAGCAGCCTTAGGACTAGCGGGAGGGCCACAGATACGCAGTATTTT. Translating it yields CASSLRTSGRATDTQYF.

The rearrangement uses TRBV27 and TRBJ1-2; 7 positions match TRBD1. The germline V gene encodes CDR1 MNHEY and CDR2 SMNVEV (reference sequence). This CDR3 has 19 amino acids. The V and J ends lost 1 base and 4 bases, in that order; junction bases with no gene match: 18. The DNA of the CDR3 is TGTGCCAGCAGTTTATACCCCCCCGGGATGACAGGGAGTTTCTATGGCTACACCTTC. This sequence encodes CASSLYPPGMTGSFYGYTF.

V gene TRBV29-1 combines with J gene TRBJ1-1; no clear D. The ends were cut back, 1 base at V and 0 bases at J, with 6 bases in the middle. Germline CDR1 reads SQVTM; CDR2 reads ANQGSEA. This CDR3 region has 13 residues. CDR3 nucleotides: TGCAGCGTTGAAGGCCTCCTGAACACTGAAGCTTTCTTT. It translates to CSVEGLLNTEAFF.

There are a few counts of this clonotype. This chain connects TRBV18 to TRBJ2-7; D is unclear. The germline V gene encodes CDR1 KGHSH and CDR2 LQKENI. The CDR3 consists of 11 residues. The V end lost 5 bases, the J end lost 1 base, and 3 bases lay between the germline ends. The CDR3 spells CASSASYEQYF. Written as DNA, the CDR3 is TGTGCCAGCTCAGCGTCCTACGAGCAGTACTTC.

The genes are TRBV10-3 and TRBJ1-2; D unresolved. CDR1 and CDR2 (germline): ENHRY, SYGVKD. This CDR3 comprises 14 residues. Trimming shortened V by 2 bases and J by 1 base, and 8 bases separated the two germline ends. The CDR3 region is CAISEQESNYGYTF. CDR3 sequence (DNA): TGTGCCATCAGTGAGCAGGAGAGTAACTATGGCTACACCTTC.

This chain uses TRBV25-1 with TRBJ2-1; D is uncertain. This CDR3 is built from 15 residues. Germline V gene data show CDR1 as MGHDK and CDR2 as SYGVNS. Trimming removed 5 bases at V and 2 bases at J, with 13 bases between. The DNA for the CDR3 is TGTGCCAGCAGTCCGCCTGACTGGGCCTACAATGAGCAGTTCTTC. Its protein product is CASSPPDWAYNEQFF.

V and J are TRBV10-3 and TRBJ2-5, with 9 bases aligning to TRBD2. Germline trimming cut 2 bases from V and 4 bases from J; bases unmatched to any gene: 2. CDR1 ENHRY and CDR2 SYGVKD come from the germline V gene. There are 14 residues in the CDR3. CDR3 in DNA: TGTGCCATCAGTGAGCCAGCGGGAGGAGAGACCCAGTACTTC. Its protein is CAISEPAGGETQYF.

The CDR3 DNA sequence: TGTGCCAGCAGTTTAGCTTTGGGGAAGCTCGATCAGCCCCAGCATTTT. Its translation is CASSLALGKLDQPQHF. J is TRBJ1-5 and V is TRBV28; no definite D call. CDR1 is MDHEN, CDR2 SYDVKM, per germline. The CDR3 contains 16 residues. Trimming left V 2 bases short and J 5 bases short, with 16 bases between.

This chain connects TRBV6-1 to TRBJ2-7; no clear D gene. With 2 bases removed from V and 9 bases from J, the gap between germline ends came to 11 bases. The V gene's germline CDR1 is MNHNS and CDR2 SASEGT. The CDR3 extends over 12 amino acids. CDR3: CASSERSGGQYF. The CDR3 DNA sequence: TGTGCCAGCAGTGAAAGGTCCGGCGGGCAGTACTTC.

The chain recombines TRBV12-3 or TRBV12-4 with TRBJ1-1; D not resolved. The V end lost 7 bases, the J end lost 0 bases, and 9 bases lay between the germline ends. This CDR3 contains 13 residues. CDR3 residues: CASTKRMNTEAFF. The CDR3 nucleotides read TGTGCCAGCACCAAACGTATGAACACTGAAGCTTTCTTT.

The CDR3: CSVAGTGAMNTEAFF. CDR3 bases: TGCAGCGTTGCGGGGACAGGGGCCATGAACACTGAAGCTTTCTTT. V gene TRBV29-1 combines with J gene TRBJ1-1, with 10 bases that match TRBD1. The J segment lost 0 bases and the V segment lost 4 bases, leaving 5 bases of the junction unmatched. Per the germline V gene, CDR1 is SQVTM and CDR2 is ANQGSEA. CDR3 length: 15 residues. The full variable domain, completed using reference TRBV29-1 and TRBJ1-1, is SAVISQKPSRDICQRGTSLTIQCQVDSQVTMMFWYRQQPGQSLTLIATANQGSEATYESGFVIDKFPISRPNLTFSTLTVSNMSPEDSSIYLCSVAGTGAMNTEAFFGQGTRLTVV.

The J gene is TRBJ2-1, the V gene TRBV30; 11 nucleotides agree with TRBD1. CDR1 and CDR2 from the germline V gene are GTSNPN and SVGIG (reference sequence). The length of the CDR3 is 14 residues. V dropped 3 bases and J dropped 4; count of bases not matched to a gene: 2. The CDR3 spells CAWRGTGGYNEQFF. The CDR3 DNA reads TGTGCCTGGAGGGGGACAGGGGGGTACAATGAGCAGTTCTTC. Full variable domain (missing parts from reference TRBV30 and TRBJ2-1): SQTIHQWPATLVQPVGSPLSLECTVEGTSNPNLYWYRQAAGRGLQLLFYSVGIGQISSEVPQNLSASRPQDRQFILSSKKLLLSDSGFYLCAWRGTGGYNEQFFGPGTRLTVL.